The 14 T cell receptor beta chains below all came from one sample that was sequenced in a study of CD8 T cells in Susac syndrome. cDNA came from about 0.46 to 1 ug RNA primed by random hexamers. TCRdb itself ran the immunoSEQ multiplex PCR reads through MiXCR, one entry per CDR3 protein. The sample contains about 200,000 distinct CDR3 sequences, roughly 96% of which appear only once. Sequencing used CD4+ T cells from PBMCs. The receptor set was obtained from a human donor in good health.

V and J are TRBV2 and TRBJ2-1; 11 bases map to TRBD2. This CDR3 is built from 13 residues. CDR1 SNHLY and CDR2 FYNNEI come from the germline V gene. V lost 10 bases, J lost 4 bases, and 3 bases stayed unmatched. The CDR3 sequence is CATGTSGYNEQFF. The DNA for the CDR3 is TGTGCCACCGGGACTAGCGGTTACAATGAGCAGTTCTTC. The full variable domain, in which reference TRBV2 and TRBJ2-1 provide the parts outside the CDR3, is EPEVTQTPSHQVTQMGQEVILRCVPISNHLYFYWYRQILGQKVEFLVSFYNNEISEKSEIFDDQFSVERPDGSNFTLKIRSTKLEDSAMYFCATGTSGYNEQFFGPGTRLTVL.

The chain uses TRBV12-3 or TRBV12-4 and TRBJ1-2; no firm D call. Trimming shortened V by 5 bases and J by 4 bases, and 8 bases separated the two germline ends. CDR3 length: 12 residues. The CDR3 DNA reads as TGTGCCAGCAGTCCCCAGATCTATGGCTACACCTTC. Residues: CASSPQIYGYTF.

The CDR3 spells CASSVGTEMNTEAFF. The CDR3 nucleotides read TGTGCCAGCAGTGTCGGGACGGAGATGAACACTGAAGCTTTCTTT. The rearrangement uses TRBV2 and TRBJ1-1, with a tentative D call TRBD1 (5 bases). The germline CDR1 and CDR2 sequences are SNHLY and FYNNEI. Trimming took off 4 bases at V and 0 bases at J, with 12 bases between the two ends. The CDR3 extends over 15 amino acids.

The chain combines TRBV18 with TRBJ1-5, with D uncertain. In germline, CDR1 is KGHSH, CDR2 LQKENI. Trimming pared 3 bases from V and 0 bases from J, leaving 12 bases between. The CDR3 consists of 16 residues. The CDR3 is CASSPLGSYSNQPQHF. CDR3 DNA sequence: TGTGCCAGCTCACCCCTGGGAAGTTATAGCAATCAGCCCCAGCATTTT. The full variable domain, its missing parts supplied by reference TRBV18 and TRBJ1-5, is NAGVMQNPRHLVRRRGQEARLRCSPMKGHSHVYWYRQLPEEGLKFMVYLQKENIIDESGMPKERFSAEFPKEGPSILRIQQVVRGDSAAYFCASSPLGSYSNQPQHFGDGTRLSIL.

The chain employs TRBV4-1 and TRBJ1-1, with TRBD1 matching 7 bases. Germline loops: CDR1 MGHRA, CDR2 YSYEKL. The CDR3 consists of 15 residues. V gave up 4 bases and J gave up 6 bases; unmatched junction bases: 11. The CDR3 here is CASSPRQDRASEAFF. CDR3 coding DNA: TGCGCCAGCAGCCCTCGTCAAGACAGGGCGTCTGAAGCTTTCTTT.

The chain joins TRBV5-6 to TRBJ2-7; D call uncertain. Germline V gene lookup returns CDR1 SGHDT and CDR2 YYEEEE. This CDR3 has 12 residues. Trimming pared 3 bases from V and 5 bases from J, leaving 9 bases between. CDR3 residues: CASSYLRDEQYV. The DNA of the CDR3 is TGTGCCAGCAGCTACCTCCGGGACGAGCAGTACGTC.

This clonotype was counted once. V gene TRBV20-1 combines with J gene TRBJ1-1; D is uncertain. V gave up 0 bases and J gave up 5 bases, with 13 bases separating them. Germline V CDR1 and CDR2: DFQATT, SNEGSKA (reference sequence). The CDR3 runs 14 residues. This chain's CDR3 is CSARESLGWTEAFF. CDR3 bases: TGCAGTGCTAGAGAGAGTCTGGGGTGGACTGAAGCTTTCTTT.

J is TRBJ2-4 and V is TRBV6-5, with a weak D call TRBD2 (5 bases). The length of the CDR3 is 15 residues. Germline V gene sequence: CDR1 MNHEY, CDR2 SVGAGI. V lost 7 bases and J 3 bases, leaving 16 bases between the germline ends. The CDR3 sequence: CASKDPAGNKNIQYF. CDR3 DNA: TGTGCCAGCAAAGATCCCGCCGGGAACAAAAACATTCAGTACTTC.

This chain links TRBV6-5 with TRBJ2-5; possibly TRBD2 for D (5 bases). The CDR3 covers 13 residues. The V gene lost 5 bases and the J gene lost 5 bases, with 12 bases spanning the gap. Germline-derived CDR1 and CDR2 are MNHEY and SVGAGI. CDR3 region: CASSSGRAETQYF. DNA for the CDR3: TGTGCCAGCAGTAGCGGTCGGGCGGAGACCCAGTACTTC.

The rearrangement links TRBV6-5 to TRBJ2-3; the D is unclear. Germline lookup yields CDR1 MNHEY and CDR2 SVGAGI. Trimming shortened V by 10 bases and J by 4 bases, and 9 bases separated the two germline ends. The CDR3 sequence is 11 residues long. In DNA form, the CDR3 reads TGTGCCACCCTCCGTTCAGATACGCAGTATTTT. Its protein product is CATLRSDTQYF.

The V and J genes are TRBV7-3 and TRBJ2-1; TRBD2 matches at 7 bases. The CDR3 contains 15 residues. The V gene's germline CDR1 is SGHTA and CDR2 FQGTGA. V gave up 2 bases and J gave up 7 bases; unmatched junction bases: 8. The CDR3 DNA reads as TGTGCCAGCAGCTTACAAGGGCTAGCGGAAAATGAGCAGTTCTTC. Protein product: CASSLQGLAENEQFF.

The chain links TRBV20-1 to TRBJ2-6; no firm D call. Germline loops: CDR1 DFQATT, CDR2 SNEGSKA (reference sequence). V shed 0 bases and J shed 0 bases, with 6 bases lying between them. The CDR3 spans 15 residues. In nucleotides, the CDR3 is TGCAGTGCTAGAGATGCGTACTCTGGGGCCAACGTCCTGACTTTC. Protein sequence: CSARDAYSGANVLTF.

The V call is TRBV20-1, the J call TRBJ2-1, with D perhaps TRBD1 or TRBD2 (5 bases each). Germline V gives CDR1 DFQATT, CDR2 SNEGSKA (reference sequence). Trimming took off 5 bases at V and 10 bases at J, with 9 bases between the two ends. CDR3 length: 10 residues. CDR3 loop: CSAPWDEQFF. The CDR3 region has the DNA TGCAGTGCTCCCTGGGACGAGCAGTTCTTC.

This chain connects TRBV20-1 to TRBJ2-3, with 9 bases aligning to TRBD2. Losses at the gene ends were 5 bases for V and 1 base for J; bases not matched to a gene: 13. This CDR3 has 17 residues. CDR1 is DFQATT and CDR2 is SNEGSKA in the germline V gene (reference sequence). CDR3 bases: TGCAGTGCTCGTTTGTATAGCGGGAGCGGTGGCACAGATACGCAGTATTTT. Translating it yields CSARLYSGSGGTDTQYF.